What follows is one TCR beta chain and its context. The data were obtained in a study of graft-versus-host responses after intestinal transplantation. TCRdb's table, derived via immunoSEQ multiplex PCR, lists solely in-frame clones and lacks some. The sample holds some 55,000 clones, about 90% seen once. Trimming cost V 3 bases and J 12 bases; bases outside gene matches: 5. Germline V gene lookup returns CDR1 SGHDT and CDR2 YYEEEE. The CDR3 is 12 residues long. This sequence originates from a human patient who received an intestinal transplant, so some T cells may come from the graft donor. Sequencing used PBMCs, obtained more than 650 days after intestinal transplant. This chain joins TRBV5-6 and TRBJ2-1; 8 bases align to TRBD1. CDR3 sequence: CASSSRTGWQFF. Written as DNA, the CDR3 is TGTGCCAGCAGCTCCCGGACAGGGTGGCAGTTCTTC.